This T cell receptor beta chain was identified in a study of T cell repertoires in cytomegalovirus infection. For the study at large: Evidence of both CMV infection and a matching HLA type came from public TCR beta signatures. Study-wide findings and caveats: The ex vivo response was dominated by HLA-C-restricted CMV-specific TCR beta clonotypes. The study identified carriers of CMV plus the relevant HLA from cumulative public TCR beta family frequency.

A single record per CDR3 protein comes from TCRdb applying MiXCR to the reads. This sample has 680,000 or so distinct CDR3 sequences, with 35% to 45% found just once. V shed 5 bases and J shed 4 bases, with 11 bases lying between them. CDR1 and CDR2 from the germline V gene are LNHDA and SQIVND (reference sequence). The CDR3 is made up of 14 amino acids. To note about this clonotype: Its specificity is unknown.

V is TRBV19 and J is TRBJ2-2; no reliable D call. The sample comprised PBMCs. This clonotype was sampled from a human donor in good health (CMV status not recorded). Some clones in this sample may be carry-over from other donors' samples. DNA for the CDR3: TGTGCCAGTAGTTCCTATAGGGTCACCGGGGAGCTGTTTTTT. This encodes CASSSYRVTGELFF.